The 25 T cell receptor beta chains below come from one sample, sequenced in a study of blood T cell repertoires in COVID-19. The data were produced by immunoSEQ multiplex PCR, yet TCRdb's version contains in-frame clones alone and is incomplete. The sample has 190,000 or so clones; around nine tenths are singletons. The sequenced sample consisted of peripheral blood. The source of these receptors is a woman aged 18-35 years who had recovered from COVID-19.

This chain joins TRBV7-2 and TRBJ2-5; TRBD1 matches 9 bases. Per germline, CDR1 SGHTA and CDR2 FQGNSA. The V and J ends lost 5 bases and 5 bases, in that order; junction bases with no gene match: 6. This CDR3 spans 14 amino acids. CDR3 sequence (DNA): TGTGCCAGCAGCACCCAACAGGGGGCCGAGACCCAGTACTTC. This encodes CASSTQQGAETQYF.

The V call is TRBV7-9, the J call TRBJ2-4, with 11 bases identical to TRBD2. This CDR3 region has 16 residues. V gave up 5 bases and J gave up 0 bases; unmatched junction bases: 3. Germline V gene lookup returns CDR1 SEHNR and CDR2 FQNEAQ (reference sequence). CDR3: CASSPGLAAAKNIQYF. The CDR3 DNA reads as TGTGCCAGCAGCCCGGGACTAGCGGCAGCCAAAAACATTCAGTACTTC.

The chain is built from TRBV25-1 and TRBJ2-1; perhaps TRBD1 as D (5 bases). Per germline, CDR1 MGHDK and CDR2 SYGVNS. The CDR3 contains 14 residues. Trimming took 3 bases from V and 6 from J, leaving 12 bases between them. This CDR3 reads CASSDGAAGNEQFF. The CDR3 nucleotides read TGTGCCAGCAGTGATGGGGCGGCCGGCAATGAGCAGTTCTTC.

This clone was detected only once. The chain links TRBV7-8 to TRBJ2-1, with 10 positions matching TRBD1. CDR1 is SGHVS, CDR2 FQNEAQ, per germline. V was clipped by 5 bases and J by 0 bases; unmatched bases: 7. The CDR3 extends over 17 amino acids. CDR3 amino acids: CASSLRDRGSSYNEQFF. The CDR3 DNA follows: TGTGCCAGCAGCCTCCGGGACAGGGGTAGCTCCTACAATGAGCAGTTCTTC.

V usage is TRBV6-5 and J usage is TRBJ2-7; no firm D call. In germline, CDR1 is MNHEY, CDR2 SVGAGI. Trimming removed 4 bases at V and 5 bases at J, with 9 bases between. This CDR3 has 12 residues. The CDR3 region has the DNA TGTGCCAGCAGTTTAGCTAGGAACGAGCAGTACTTC. Translated, it gives CASSLARNEQYF.

The V gene is TRBV11-2, the J gene TRBJ2-7; 7 nucleotides agree with TRBD1. CDR3 size: 14 residues. The V gene's germline CDR1 is SGHAT and CDR2 FQNNGV. The V and J ends lost 4 bases and 6 bases, in that order; junction bases with no gene match: 9. CDR3 loop: CASSSRGTVGEQYF. The CDR3 nucleotides are TGTGCCAGCAGCTCCAGGGGGACGGTGGGCGAGCAGTACTTC.

The V call is TRBV5-1, the J call TRBJ2-7; D perhaps matches TRBD1 (6 bases). The CDR3 has 14 amino acids. V lost 0 bases, J lost 2 bases, and 9 bases lay in between. CDR1 is SGHRS and CDR2 is YFSETQ in the germline V gene. Written as DNA, the CDR3 is TGCGCCAGCAGCTTGGAGCCAGGGGCCTACGAGCAGTACGTC. It translates to CASSLEPGAYEQYV.

This chain uses TRBV7-9 with TRBJ1-1, with D perhaps matching TRBD1 (5 bases). The germline V gene encodes CDR1 SEHNR and CDR2 FQNEAQ (reference sequence). Trimming took off 5 bases at V and 5 bases at J, with 15 bases between the two ends. The CDR3 has 14 amino acids. The CDR3: CASSRPGEGTEAFF. The CDR3 nucleotides read TGTGCCAGCAGCCGGCCGGGGGAGGGAACTGAAGCTTTCTTT. Full variable domain (rest looked up from reference TRBV7-9 and TRBJ1-1): DTGVSQNPRHKITKRGQNVTFRCDPISEHNRLYWYRQTLGQGPEFLTYFQNEAQLEKSRLLSDRFSAERPKGSFSTLEIQRTEQGDSAMYLCASSRPGEGTEAFFGQGTRLTVV.

This clone was seen only once. V gene TRBV4-3 combines with J gene TRBJ2-7, with 9 bases lining up with TRBD1. The germline V gene has CDR1 LGHNA and CDR2 YSLEER. V lost 2 bases to trimming and J lost 1 base; unmatched junction nucleotides: 6. This CDR3 has 16 amino acids. The CDR3 protein is CASSQRTGVGSYEQYF. DNA for the CDR3: TGCGCCAGCAGCCAACGGACAGGGGTTGGGTCCTACGAGCAGTACTTC.

This clone was recorded only once. The chain uses TRBV19 and TRBJ1-2; D is undetermined. The V and J ends lost 4 bases and 4 bases respectively, with 7 bases between them. Germline V gives CDR1 LNHDA, CDR2 SQIVND (reference sequence). The CDR3 totals 12 residues. CDR3 sequence (DNA): TGTGCCAGTAGTACCCCCGTCTATGGCTACACCTTC. Its protein is CASSTPVYGYTF.

The chain has TRBV7-6 and TRBJ1-1, with 7 bases that match TRBD1. Germline values: CDR1 SGHVS, CDR2 FNYEAQ. J lost 4 bases, V lost 5 bases, and 7 bases had no gene match. This CDR3 spans 14 amino acids. CDR3 DNA: TGTGCCAGCAGCGCGAGACAGGGAGGCACTGAAGCTTTCTTT. It yields the protein CASSARQGGTEAFF.

About this clone itself: Other DNA sequences in this specimen translate into the identical CDR3. The chain couples TRBV18 to TRBJ2-3; D is undetermined. CDR1 KGHSH and CDR2 LQKENI come from the germline V gene. The CDR3 contains 12 residues. V lost 3 bases, J lost 6 bases, and 7 bases lay in between. The CDR3 nucleotides read TGTGCCAGCTCACCCACCAGGGATACGCAGTATTTT. Translation: CASSPTRDTQYF.

The chain uses TRBV5-4 and TRBJ1-2; D not certain. Between the trimmed V and J ends, which lost 3 bases and 5 bases, there was a span of 20 bases. CDR1 and CDR2 (germline): SGHNT, YYREEE (reference sequence). The length of the CDR3 is 16 residues. In DNA, the CDR3 is TGTGCCAGCAGCTCCCATCGTAGCTTTGGGGAGTATGGCTACACCTTC. Encoded protein: CASSSHRSFGEYGYTF.

This rearrangement joins TRBV9 to TRBJ1-4, with TRBD1 matching 9 bases. The germline V gene encodes CDR1 SGDLS and CDR2 YYNGEE. Trimming cost V 4 bases and J 7 bases; bases outside gene matches: 8. The CDR3 extends over 15 amino acids. CDR3 nucleotides: TGTGCCAGCAGCCCGCAGGGACAGGGCGGTGAAAAACTGTTTTTT. It encodes CASSPQGQGGEKLFF.

V is TRBV27 and J is TRBJ1-2; D is unresolved. This CDR3 comprises 15 residues. Germline V gene lookup returns CDR1 MNHEY and CDR2 SMNVEV (reference sequence). Trimming pared 2 bases from V and 1 base from J, leaving 11 bases between. CDR3 region: CASSLGPPFNYGYTF. CDR3 in DNA: TGTGCCAGCAGTTTAGGGCCGCCGTTTAACTATGGCTACACCTTC.

The chain joins TRBV5-1 to TRBJ2-7, with D tentatively TRBD1 (6 bases). The V end was cut by 6 bases, the J end by 2 bases, with 12 bases between. Germline V lookup: CDR1 SGHRS, CDR2 YFSETQ. There are 13 residues in the CDR3. CDR3 loop: CASKPTGTYEQYF. Here the CDR3 DNA reads TGCGCCAGCAAACCGACAGGCACCTACGAGCAGTACTTC.

A remark on this clone: Different DNA sequences within this sample yield the same CDR3. The chain carries TRBV19 and TRBJ1-1; D gene uncertain. This CDR3 region has 13 residues. Germline-derived CDR1 and CDR2 are LNHDA and SQIVND (reference sequence). Trimming took off 3 bases at V and 0 bases at J, with 5 bases between the two ends. The CDR3 is CASSISVNTEAFF. The CDR3 DNA follows: TGTGCCAGTAGTATCAGCGTGAACACTGAAGCTTTCTTT.

The V and J genes are TRBV7-9 and TRBJ1-2; 7 bases are shared with TRBD1. CDR1 is SEHNR and CDR2 is FQNEAQ in the germline V gene (reference sequence). This CDR3 spans 13 amino acids. Losses at the gene ends were 0 bases for V and 10 bases for J; bases not matched to a gene: 5. The CDR3 reads CASSLAGGVDYTF. DNA for the CDR3: TGTGCCAGCAGCTTAGCAGGGGGCGTTGACTACACCTTC.

J is TRBJ1-2 and V is TRBV5-6, with 7 nucleotides matching TRBD1. Germline V gene lookup returns CDR1 SGHDT and CDR2 YYEEEE. The CDR3 contains 16 residues. J lost 2 bases, V lost 2 bases, and 9 bases had no gene match. The CDR3 region has the DNA TGTGCCAGCAGCTTTACAAGGACAGGAGAGAACTATGGCTACACCTTC. Translated, it gives CASSFTRTGENYGYTF.

The rearrangement joins TRBV5-5 to TRBJ2-1; D uncertain. Trimming removed 4 bases from V and 11 bases from J, with 13 bases in between. The CDR3 is made up of 12 amino acids. Germline CDR1 and CDR2: SGHKS and YYEKEE (reference sequence). The CDR3 sequence: CASSLSTLKQFF. CDR3 nucleotides: TGTGCCAGCAGCCTTTCTACTTTGAAGCAGTTCTTC.

This clone was picked up one time. The V and J genes are TRBV7-3 and TRBJ1-1, with D perhaps TRBD1 (5 bases). Trimming removed 6 bases at V and 7 bases at J, with 15 bases between. The length of the CDR3 is 13 residues. The germline CDR1 and CDR2 sequences are SGHTA and FQGTGA. The CDR3 here is CASRRGMTSEAFF. The CDR3 DNA is TGTGCCAGCAGACGGGGGATGACAAGTGAAGCTTTCTTT.

V and J are TRBV24-1 and TRBJ2-1, with D perhaps TRBD1 (6 bases). V lost 5 bases and J 0 bases, leaving 10 bases between the germline ends. The CDR3 has 15 amino acids. Germline V CDR1 and CDR2: KGHDR, SFDVKD. The CDR3 is CATSGGPSSYNEQFF. CDR3 nucleotides: TGTGCCACCAGTGGGGGGCCGAGCTCCTACAATGAGCAGTTCTTC.

In this sample, this clone turned up once. The chain combines TRBV5-6 with TRBJ1-4, with 7 bases aligning to TRBD1. Germline V gives CDR1 SGHDT, CDR2 YYEEEE. This CDR3 comprises 14 residues. Trimming removed 2 bases from V and 7 bases from J; junction bases left unmatched: 5. The CDR3 loop is CASSFRGEGEKLFF. CDR3 nucleotides: TGTGCCAGCAGCTTCAGGGGGGAAGGTGAAAAACTGTTTTTT.

The chain joins TRBV7-2 to TRBJ1-3; D may be TRBD1 (5 bases). The length of the CDR3 is 14 residues. CDR1 and CDR2 from the germline V gene are SGHTA and FQGNSA. V dropped 5 bases and J dropped 0 bases, with 8 bases sitting between them. The CDR3 coding sequence is TGTGCCAGCAGCCGGACAAACTCTGGAAACACCATATATTTT. It yields the protein CASSRTNSGNTIYF.

The chain links TRBV19 to TRBJ2-3; D possibly corresponds to TRBD2 (6 bases). The CDR3 length is 14 residues. Germline V CDR1 and CDR2: LNHDA, SQIVND (reference sequence). The V and J ends lost 5 bases and 0 bases respectively, with 9 bases between them. The CDR3 loop is CASSPRGSTDTQYF. The CDR3 DNA reads TGTGCCAGTAGTCCCCGGGGGAGCACAGATACGCAGTATTTT.